This T cell receptor beta chain was identified in a study of patients and donors after allogeneic stem cell transplantation (dated by TCRdb to about 2020). The germline V gene provides CDR1 MNHNS and CDR2 SASEGT. V loses 7 bases of germline sequence and J loses 7 bases, and the interval between the two ends is 14 bases. From the cysteine up to the phenylalanine, the CDR3 has a length of 13 residues. Just the 39-base CDR3 DNA is kept, in frame starting at base 1. Library preparation was by RT-PCR. Sequencing was carried out with a NextSeq 550. TCRdb applied fastp at Q25 and MiXCR to the public reads, then kept only in-frame beta chains. CDR3 protein sequences are deduplicated, and each keeps its most common genes and DNA. The sample table holds roughly 940,000 distinct CDR3 sequences, of which roughly 17% were seen once. The leading ten clones occupy 5.5% to 6.5% of the sample. This clonotype was counted between two and nine times. Its antigen is unknown. Base quality data are lacking; no much larger clone is found one base away.

Sequencing was done on a sample of blood, either unsorted or a sorted T cell fraction (not recorded which). The origin of this receptor is a human donor who was either an allogeneic HSCT recipient or a stem cell or donor lymphocyte infusion donor (not recorded which). It is not recorded whose cells these are; they may come from a transplant donor. The chain joins TRBV6-1 to TRBJ1-5; the D segment could be TRBD1, given 6 matching bases. The encoded CDR3 is CASTEGGGQPQHF. Read as DNA, the sequence is TGTGCCAGCACCGAAGGGGGAGGACAGCCCCAGCATTTT.